This TCR beta chain was identified during a study of response to subunit inactivated influenza vaccine. Study-wide results and limits: New T cells are recruited in small numbers by each seasonal influenza vaccination, according to the authors' suggestion.

TCRdb re-derived calls from the RT-PCR reads in MiXCR, one entry per CDR3 protein. In the table there are fewer than 650,000 distinct CDR3 sequences, 10% to 15% of which are singletons. This clonotype was counted ten times or more. Its antigen is unknown. Germline lookup yields CDR1 SGHVS and CDR2 FQNEAQ. The trim removed 1 base at V and 7 bases at J, leaving 5 bases unmatched. The CDR3 length is 14 residues. The clonotype originates from a man between 50 and 59 years old who received an inactivated influenza vaccine. This rearrangement joins TRBV7-8 to TRBJ1-1; 8 bases fit TRBD1. The source was PBMCs from blood, collected more than 35 days after vaccination. The CDR3 DNA follows: TGTGCCAGCAGCTTAGTTACAGGGGGTTTTGAAGCTTTCTTT. Encoded protein: CASSLVTGGFEAFF.